This TCR beta chain emerged from a study of blood T cell repertoires in COVID-19. Clones were read by immunoSEQ multiplex PCR, and TCRdb kept only the in-frame ones, dropping some. This table has about 140,000 clones, about 85% appearing once. This CDR3 is built from 14 residues. CDR1 is SGHTA and CDR2 is FQGNSA in the germline V gene. Trimming at V came to 6 bases and at J to 3 bases, leaving 5 bases not matched to a gene. Seattle enrolled patients during active infection and tracked them longitudinally. This sequence joins TRBV7-2 and TRBJ2-1; 7 bases match TRBD2. The sample consisted of peripheral blood. This TCR was sampled from a human donor with COVID-19, enrolled during active disease. The donor label of this sample is uncertain. The CDR3 region is CASSPPGGYNEQFF. DNA of the CDR3: TGTGCCAGCAGTCCACCGGGGGGCTACAATGAGCAGTTCTTC.